These 17 T cell receptor beta chains share one sample of origin, sequenced in a study of blood T cells in healthy people across ages. Primers used in a second PCR of roughly 7 to 12 cycles were a sample-barcoded 5' primer and a J-beta primer mix. TCRdb fed the 5' RACE reads into MiXCR, producing one record per CDR3 protein. The sample records about 1.5 million distinct CDR3 sequences, roughly 40% being singletons. Sequencing was performed on blood. These TCRs come from a woman in her late teens or twenties in good health.

V and J are TRBV10-2 and TRBJ1-1, with 7 positions matching TRBD1. The germline CDR1 and CDR2 sequences are WSHSY and SAAADI. The CDR3 runs to 14 residues. V lost 7 bases and J lost 1; bases outside the gene matches: 6. The CDR3 spells CASIPGTANTEAFF. CDR3 sequence (DNA): TGCGCCAGCATCCCAGGGACAGCGAACACTGAAGCTTTCTTT.

This clonotype was detected only a few times. This CDR3 reads CSARVTFGYTF. The DNA of the CDR3 is TGCAGTGCTAGAGTCACCTTTGGCTACACCTTC. The V call is TRBV20-1, the J call TRBJ1-2; D ambiguous. With 1 base removed from V and 7 bases from J, the gap between germline ends came to 7 bases. The germline V gene has CDR1 DFQATT and CDR2 SNEGSKA (reference sequence). This CDR3 spans 11 amino acids.

The chain is built from TRBV3-1 and TRBJ1-1; D uncertain. The CDR3 is 13 amino acids. Germline V CDR1 and CDR2: LGHDT, YNNKEL (reference sequence). Trimming left V 1 base short and J 2 bases short, with 5 bases between. The CDR3 protein is CASSQVTNTEAFF. The DNA for the CDR3 is TGTGCCAGCAGCCAAGTGACCAACACTGAAGCTTTCTTT.

Concerning this clonotype: An end of the junction differs from the germline gene, which may be a read error. The V gene is TRBV7-2, the J gene TRBJ2-4, with 7 bases fitting TRBD2. Germline CDR1 and CDR2: SGHTA and FQGNSA. This CDR3 comprises 16 residues. CDR3 amino acids: CAGSYERGLAKNIQYF. The DNA for the CDR3 is TGTGCCGGCAGCTATGAGCGGGGCCTAGCCAAAAACATTCAGTACTTC.

The chain employs TRBV10-2 and TRBJ2-1; 7 bases are shared with TRBD2. Germline V gene lookup returns CDR1 WSHSY and CDR2 SAAADI. V shed 7 bases, J shed 9 bases, and the junction held 6 bases outside the gene matches. The CDR3 has 12 residues. This CDR3 reads CASTSGMVEQFF. The CDR3 DNA reads as TGCGCCAGCACCAGCGGGATGGTTGAGCAGTTCTTC.

This clonotype was counted a few times. CDR3 sequence reads: CASSRLGPEQFF. Here the CDR3 DNA reads TGTGCCAGCAGCCGACTTGGGCCTGAGCAGTTCTTC. J is TRBJ2-1 and V is TRBV6-6, with D uncertain. With 6 bases removed from V and 9 bases from J, the gap between germline ends came to 12 bases. CDR1 and CDR2 from the germline V gene are MNHNY and SVGAGI (reference sequence). The CDR3 is made up of 12 amino acids.

V and J are TRBV5-1 and TRBJ2-7, with D perhaps matching TRBD2 (5 bases). Germline values: CDR1 SGHRS, CDR2 YFSETQ. The V end lost 1 base, the J end lost 6 bases, and 17 bases lay between the germline ends. The CDR3 totals 15 residues. This CDR3 is CASSLSGSDSGEQYF. In nucleotides, the CDR3 is TGCGCCAGCAGCTTGTCGGGGTCGGATTCAGGCGAGCAGTACTTC.

The sample holds a few counts of this clonotype. The V gene is TRBV27, the J gene TRBJ1-6; TRBD1 might be the D (5 bases). The CDR3 consists of 17 residues. Germline lookup yields CDR1 MNHEY and CDR2 SMNVEV (reference sequence). Trimming cost V 8 bases and J 8 bases, with 25 bases left between them. The CDR3 bases are TGTGCCAGCTGGCCGGGCGAGAAGGGGCTGTCGTATTCACCCCTCCACTTT. Protein sequence: CASWPGEKGLSYSPLHF.

This clonotype was observed a handful of times. The V gene is TRBV21-1, the J gene TRBJ2-1; TRBD1 is the table's D call, not checked against the DNA. TRBV21-1 counts as a pseudogene. The length of the CDR3 is 15 residues. The CDR3 DNA reads TGTGCCAGCCCAGAGGGCAGGGGGCTGTACAATGAGCAGTTCTTC. This translates into CASPEGRGLYNEQFF.

This clonotype appeared a few times. The V gene is TRBV7-3, the J gene TRBJ1-5; TRBD1 aligns across 7 bases. Germline CDR1 reads SGHTA; CDR2 reads FQGTGA. CDR3 length equals 15 residues. Germline trimming cut 6 bases from V and 10 bases from J; bases unmatched to any gene: 15. The CDR3 is CASSGGGTEAKPQHF. In DNA form, the CDR3 reads TGTGCCAGCAGTGGGGGGGGGACAGAAGCGAAACCCCAGCATTTT.

As to this clonotype: This may stem from a read error, because a much larger clone lies one nucleotide away. The genes are TRBV6-5 and TRBJ2-3; D is undetermined. CDR3 length: 13 amino acids. Deletions cut 5 bases from V and 4 bases from J, with 10 bases between. CDR1 is MNHEY and CDR2 is SVGAGI in the germline V gene. The CDR3 reads CASSANSADTQYF. The CDR3 DNA reads as TGTGCCAGCAGTGCAAACTCCGCAGATACGCAGTATTTT.

The chain recombines TRBV7-2 with TRBJ2-3; 16 nucleotides match TRBD2. V trimming: 5 bases; J trimming: 1 base; junction bases outside the gene matches: 9. Germline values: CDR1 SGHTA, CDR2 FQGNSA. This CDR3 region has 19 residues. The DNA for the CDR3 is TGTGCCAGCAGCCAGGTGGGGACTAGCGGGAGGGGAGGCACAGATACGCAGTATTTT. Amino acid sequence: CASSQVGTSGRGGTDTQYF.

In its sample, this clonotype was seen a few times. This rearrangement joins TRBV20-1 to TRBJ2-1, with TRBD2 identical over 14 bases. CDR3 length: 15 amino acids. The trim removed 5 bases at V and 6 bases at J, leaving 6 bases unmatched. Germline loops: CDR1 DFQATT, CDR2 SNEGSKA (reference sequence). The CDR3 DNA sequence: TGCAGTGCTCTTGGGGGACTAGCGGGGGCCAATGAGCAGTTCTTC. This translates into CSALGGLAGANEQFF.

This clonotype has a handful of counts. The genes are TRBV20-1 and TRBJ1-2; TRBD1 agrees at 7 bases. The germline gives CDR1 DFQATT, CDR2 SNEGSKA (reference sequence). V trimming: 2 bases; J trimming: 1 base; junction bases outside the gene matches: 13. This CDR3 has 17 residues. CDR3: CSARILTGLTFNYGYTF. The CDR3 region has the DNA TGCAGTGCTAGAATTTTGACAGGGTTGACGTTTAACTATGGCTACACCTTC.

This chain connects TRBV27 to TRBJ2-5; 8 bases align to TRBD2. The germline gives CDR1 MNHEY, CDR2 SMNVEV (reference sequence). The CDR3 has 15 amino acids. The V and J ends lost 8 bases and 5 bases, in that order; junction bases with no gene match: 13. Written as DNA, the CDR3 is TGTGCCAGCGGTCCGGAGCGGGAGAATACTGAGACCCAGTACTTC. Amino acids: CASGPERENTETQYF.

The chain couples TRBV6-1 to TRBJ2-4, with TRBD1 identical over 12 bases. J was trimmed by 15 bases and V by 8 bases; bases with no gene match: 14. The CDR3 covers 14 residues. Germline V gene data show CDR1 as MNHNS and CDR2 as SASEGT. The CDR3 sequence: CASWPGQGASERYF. CDR3 bases: TGTGCCAGCTGGCCGGGACAGGGGGCCAGCGAGCGGTACTTC.

The V gene is TRBV19, the J gene TRBJ2-7; D possibly corresponds to TRBD2 (6 bases). Germline CDR1 LNHDA, CDR2 SQIVND (reference sequence). Deletions cut 3 bases from V and 5 bases from J, with 14 bases between. The CDR3 runs to 14 residues. CDR3 loop: CASSIGTSGDEQYF. The CDR3 nucleotides are TGTGCCAGTAGTATCGGGACTTCGGGGGACGAGCAGTACTTC.